This T cell receptor beta chain emerged from a study of Graves' ophthalmopathy and Graves' hyperthyroidism (dated 2018 in TCRdb). Study-level background: Peripheral blood samples were taken at the time of initial diagnosis, before any treatment was given. The study used TCR beta repertoire signatures to distinguish Graves' ophthalmopathy from Graves' hyperthyroidism and to predict progression to ophthalmopathy. In total, around 140 blood samples were TCR-sequenced: approximately 42 ophthalmopathy, some 75 hyperthyroidism and roughly 17 hyperthyroidism-to-ophthalmopathy patients. A discovery set of 100 patients (43 ophthalmopathy, under 65 stable hyperthyroidism) was enrolled to explore V-J signatures distinguishing ophthalmopathy from hyperthyroidism. An independent validation cohort comprised some 19 hyperthyroidism patients and about 16 patients who later progressed from hyperthyroidism to ophthalmopathy. In about 6 hyperthyroidism patients, T-cell repertoires of thyroid tissue and blood were compared. Following sampling, methimazole starting at 30 mg daily was administered to hyperthyroidism patients, and high-dose intravenous methylprednisolone was administered to ophthalmopathy patients.

For repertoire sequencing, the TCR beta CDR3 regions were amplified from RNA transcripts. A first-round RT-PCR used HTBI primers with the Qiagen OneStep RT-PCR kit, followed by a second-round multiplex PCR, size selection and purification. Libraries were sequenced on an Illumina HiSeq2000 using paired-end 100 bp reads. The original pipeline was this. SOAPnuke was used for read processing, and reads with adapters, uncalled bases, a mean Phred below 15, or no exact constant-primer or identifier match were discarded. COPE v1.2.5 was used to merge the high-quality paired reads. Unique nucleotide sequences were defined as clonotypes and aligned to IMGT TRB V, D and J references using MiTCR v1.1. Only V-J combinations with frequency above 0.0001 were analysed, covering around 99% of repertoires. For each V-J combination, a TCR clonal expansion and chaos score was defined as the ratio of F50 clonal expansion to chaos observed in the TCRdist matrix. Features were reduced by Welch's t-statistics and random forest to over 10 V-J combinations, which fed a naive Bayes classifier. The similarity between thyroid and blood repertoires was quantified using the Morisita-Horn index. Using fastp at Q25 and MiXCR, TCRdb reprocessed the public reads and kept productive beta chains. Rows are unified per CDR3 protein, each entry keeping the most common DNA and genes. TCRdb, not the authors, supplied the V and J calls. This sample lists about 700,000 distinct CDR3 sequences; 35% to 50% were detected once. 3% to 3.5% of the sample comes from the top ten.

Ophthalmopathy patients were characterized by moderately to severely active disease, a Clinical Activity Score of at least 3, a NOSPECS grade of at least 4, and a disease duration under 3 months. Patients with other autoimmune diseases, uncontrolled infections, pregnancy or lactation were excluded. Diagnosis relied on clinical symptoms, serum thyroxine, TRAb, thyroid ultrasound and orbital computed tomography. Ficoll-Paque density gradient centrifugation was used to isolate PBMCs from 8.5 to 10 ml of fresh peripheral blood. Total RNA was extracted with Trizol reagent and quality-checked on an Agilent 2100 Bioanalyzer. This clonotype was observed many times. The specificity of this receptor is unknown. No much larger clonotype is one base removed from it; base qualities were not supplied. Broader findings and caveats from the paper: Among expanded thyroid clonotypes with frequency above 0.001, most also showed up in blood, which suggests that blood repertoires may reflect the thyroid immune response. Sample size was not statistically predetermined, and group allocation was not concealed from the investigators. In cross-validation, the 13-signature model distinguished ophthalmopathy from stable hyperthyroidism with around 86% sensitivity and roughly 84% specificity, while in the test set the corresponding values were around 79% and 71%. In validation, the model predicted ophthalmopathy progression with more than 55% sensitivity and approximately 72% specificity; some twelve predicted patients were CT-confirmed with GO in a median of around 6 months.

The CDR3 goes from the cysteine to the phenylalanine over 12 residues. Of the read, only the CDR3 DNA is kept; its 36 bases are in frame from base 1. The V end loses 3 bases and the J end loses 5 bases, and a stretch of 7 bases separates them. CDR1 MGHRA and CDR2 YSYEKL are derived from the germline V gene. This receptor was obtained from an adult man with Graves' ophthalmopathy. Sample: peripheral blood. The chain is made from TRBV4-1 and TRBJ1-1; no D segment can be confidently identified. The CDR3 protein is CASSHMGTEAFF. The DNA sequence follows: TGCGCCAGCAGCCACATGGGGACTGAAGCTTTCTTT.